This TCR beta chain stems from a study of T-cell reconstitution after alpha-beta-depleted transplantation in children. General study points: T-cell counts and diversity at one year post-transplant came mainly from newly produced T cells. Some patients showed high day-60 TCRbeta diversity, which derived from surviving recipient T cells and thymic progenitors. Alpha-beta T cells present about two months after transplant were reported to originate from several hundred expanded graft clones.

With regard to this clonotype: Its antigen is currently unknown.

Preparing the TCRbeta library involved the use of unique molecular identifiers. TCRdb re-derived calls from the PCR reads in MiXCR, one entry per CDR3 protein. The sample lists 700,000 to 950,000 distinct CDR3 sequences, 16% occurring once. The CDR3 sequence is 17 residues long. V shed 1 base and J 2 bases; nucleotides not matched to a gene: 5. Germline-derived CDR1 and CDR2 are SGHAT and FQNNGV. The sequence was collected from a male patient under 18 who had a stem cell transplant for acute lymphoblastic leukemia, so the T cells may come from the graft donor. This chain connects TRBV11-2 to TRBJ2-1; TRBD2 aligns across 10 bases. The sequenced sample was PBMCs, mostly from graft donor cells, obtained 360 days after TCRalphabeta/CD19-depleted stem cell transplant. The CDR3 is CASSLVGLAGAYNEQFF. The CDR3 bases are TGTGCCAGCAGCTTAGTTGGTCTAGCGGGGGCCTACAATGAGCAGTTCTTC. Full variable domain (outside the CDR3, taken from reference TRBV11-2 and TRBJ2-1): EAGVAQSPRYKIIEKRQSVAFWCNPISGHATLYWYQQILGQGPKLLIQFQNNGVVDDSQLPKDRFSAERLKGVDSTLKIQPAKLEDSAVYLCASSLVGLAGAYNEQFFGPGTRLTVL.